These 29 T cell receptor beta chains originate from one sample sequenced in a study of CD8 T cells in Susac syndrome. The RNA input was roughly 0.45 to 1 ug, and it was reverse transcribed with random hexamers. TCRdb reprocessed the immunoSEQ multiplex PCR reads with MiXCR, giving one entry per CDR3 protein. The sample lists about 200,000 distinct CDR3 sequences; roughly 96% were seen once. Sequenced input: CD4+ T cells from PBMCs. These receptors all stem from a human donor with multiple sclerosis.

The genes are TRBV29-1 and TRBJ1-1; D might be TRBD1 (6 bases). The CDR3 covers 13 residues. V was trimmed by 7 bases and J by 1 base, leaving 13 bases between them. CDR1 and CDR2 (germline): SQVTM, ANQGSEA. The CDR3 sequence: CSAHGQSNTEAFF. The CDR3 region has the DNA TGCAGCGCACATGGACAGTCGAACACTGAAGCTTTCTTT.

The chain is built from TRBV11-2 and TRBJ2-3, with D possibly matching TRBD1 (6 bases). V lost 1 base to trimming and J lost 1 base, with 9 bases between them. CDR1 and CDR2 from the germline V gene are SGHAT and FQNNGV. This CDR3 is 15 amino acids long. The CDR3 region is CASSLAGARTDTQYF. For the CDR3, the DNA is TGTGCCAGCAGCTTAGCAGGGGCCCGCACAGATACGCAGTATTTT.

The CDR3 DNA sequence: TGTGCCAGCAGCCGAGACAGGGACCGGAGTCAGCCCCAGCATTTT. This codes for CASSRDRDRSQPQHF. The chain combines TRBV7-9 with TRBJ1-5, with 7 bases matching TRBD1. This CDR3 comprises 15 residues. V lost 5 bases to trimming and J lost 6 bases; unmatched junction nucleotides: 10. From germline, CDR1 is SEHNR and CDR2 FQNEAQ (reference sequence).

The chain has TRBV7-9 and TRBJ2-7; the D gene is possibly TRBD2 (5 bases). The V end was cut by 5 bases, the J end by 6 bases, with 17 bases between. Germline CDR1 is SEHNR and CDR2 is FQNEAQ (reference sequence). The CDR3 is 14 residues long. For the CDR3, the DNA is TGTGCCAGCAGCCTTATGAGCGCGGGCGGCGAGCAGTACTTC. This codes for CASSLMSAGGEQYF.

The chain has TRBV9 and TRBJ2-3; no clear D gene. The CDR3 is 14 residues long. V was clipped by 3 bases and J by 4 bases, with 12 bases between them. Germline V gene data show CDR1 as SGDLS and CDR2 as YYNGEE. Here the CDR3 DNA reads TGTGCCAGCAGCGCCTCCCCAGATCCAGATACGCAGTATTTT. Amino acid sequence: CASSASPDPDTQYF.

This chain connects TRBV30 to TRBJ2-5, with 13 bases that match TRBD2. The CDR3 is 14 amino acids. CDR1 GTSNPN and CDR2 SVGIG come from the germline V gene (reference sequence). With V trimmed by 1 base and J by 5 bases, 1 base remained unmatched. CDR3 amino acids: CAWSGLAGGETQYF. The DNA for the CDR3 is TGTGCCTGGAGTGGACTAGCGGGGGGTGAGACCCAGTACTTC.

This sequence joins TRBV5-1 and TRBJ1-5; D remains unclear. Between the trimmed V and J ends, which lost 0 bases and 0 bases, there was a span of 7 bases. CDR3 length: 15 residues. Germline V lookup: CDR1 SGHRS, CDR2 YFSETQ. The CDR3 sequence is CASSLGHNSNQPQHF. The DNA for the CDR3 is TGCGCCAGCAGCTTGGGACACAATAGCAATCAGCCCCAGCATTTT.

This rearrangement joins TRBV20-1 to TRBJ2-7, with D possibly being TRBD2 (6 bases). This CDR3 comprises 15 residues. Germline V gene sequence: CDR1 DFQATT, CDR2 SNEGSKA (reference sequence). Trimming left V 6 bases short and J 2 bases short, with 20 bases between. Here the CDR3 DNA reads TGCAGTGCAGCTCCCGGGGGAACCTCAACCTACGAGCAGTACTTC. Amino acids: CSAAPGGTSTYEQYF.

This rearrangement joins TRBV18 to TRBJ2-2; D not resolved. Germline V gives CDR1 KGHSH, CDR2 LQKENI. The CDR3 is 14 amino acids. V was trimmed by 3 bases and J by 7 bases, leaving 12 bases between them. CDR3 sequence: CASSPSTWDGELFF. The CDR3 DNA follows: TGTGCCAGCTCACCGTCGACTTGGGACGGGGAGCTGTTTTTT.

The chain joins TRBV9 to TRBJ1-2, with TRBD1 identical over 8 bases. The CDR3 extends over 15 amino acids. With V trimmed by 2 bases and J by 8 bases, 11 bases remained unmatched. Germline loops: CDR1 SGDLS, CDR2 YYNGEE. The CDR3 nucleotides read TGTGCCAGCAGCGTCGAGGACAGGGTTCCGGGCGGCTACACCTTC. Its translation is CASSVEDRVPGGYTF.

This clonotype was counted a single time. V is TRBV7-9 and J is TRBJ2-7; D possibly corresponds to TRBD1 (6 bases). Between the trimmed V and J ends, which lost 5 bases and 2 bases, there was a span of 13 bases. The CDR3 consists of 14 residues. Germline CDR1 is SEHNR and CDR2 is FQNEAQ (reference sequence). The CDR3 region has the DNA TGTGCCAGCAGCGTCCAGGGGCCTACCTACGAGCAGTACTTC. It is translated as CASSVQGPTYEQYF.

This clonotype was observed many times. The chain is built from TRBV18 and TRBJ2-3; D is unresolved. V was cut by 8 bases and J by 0 bases, with 6 bases left in between. Germline V gene lookup returns CDR1 KGHSH and CDR2 LQKENI. CDR3 length: 12 residues. The DNA for the CDR3 is TGTGCCAGCAGTCCTAGCACAGATACGCAGTATTTT. As protein: CASSPSTDTQYF.

The chain combines TRBV20-1 with TRBJ2-2; tentative D call: TRBD2 (6 bases). Trimming removed 3 bases at V and 7 bases at J, with 12 bases between. CDR3 length: 13 amino acids. Germline lookup yields CDR1 DFQATT and CDR2 SNEGSKA (reference sequence). CDR3 sequence: CSARLGGFGELFF. As DNA, the CDR3 is TGCAGTGCTAGGTTGGGAGGATTCGGGGAGCTGTTTTTT.

This clonotype was seen a single time. The chain has TRBV12-3 or TRBV12-4 and TRBJ1-2; D ambiguous. The CDR3 loop spans 12 amino acids. The ends were cut back, 3 bases at V and 4 bases at J, with 6 bases in the middle. CDR3 residues: CASSFDLYGYTF. CDR3 sequence (DNA): TGTGCCAGCAGTTTCGACCTCTATGGCTACACCTTC.

J is TRBJ2-5 and V is TRBV20-1; TRBD2 agrees at 8 bases. The V gene's germline CDR1 is DFQATT and CDR2 SNEGSKA (reference sequence). This CDR3 spans 13 amino acids. V gave up 5 bases and J gave up 2 bases; unmatched junction bases: 4. For the CDR3, the DNA is TGCAGTGCTGGACCTAGCGGGCAAGAGACCCAGTACTTC. This translates into CSAGPSGQETQYF.

This chain links TRBV19 with TRBJ1-1; D remains unclear. This CDR3 comprises 13 residues. Germline assignment: CDR1 LNHDA and CDR2 SQIVND (reference sequence). Trimming left V 3 bases short and J 6 bases short, with 11 bases between. CDR3 loop: CASSMLPGPEAFF. The CDR3 coding sequence is TGTGCCAGTAGTATGTTGCCGGGCCCTGAAGCTTTCTTT.

The chain recombines TRBV5-6 with TRBJ1-2, with TRBD1 matching over 10 bases. V lost 1 base, J lost 5 bases, and 8 bases stayed unmatched. This CDR3 has 16 amino acids. Germline V gives CDR1 SGHDT, CDR2 YYEEEE. The DNA for the CDR3 is TGTGCCAGCAGCTTGTTGGGGACAGGGGTTGTGTATGGCTACACCTTC. Translated, it gives CASSLLGTGVVYGYTF.

The chain joins TRBV24-1 to TRBJ2-1; D is uncertain. CDR1 and CDR2 (germline): KGHDR, SFDVKD. V gave up 9 bases and J gave up 0 bases, with 17 bases separating them. CDR3 length: 16 amino acids. The CDR3, as DNA: TGTGCCACCGCCTTAAGGCCCAGGAGCTCCTACAATGAGCAGTTCTTC. Protein: CATALRPRSSYNEQFF.

The gene calls are TRBV5-1 and TRBJ2-1, with 11 bases aligning to TRBD2. V gave up 2 bases and J gave up 0 bases; unmatched junction bases: 4. The CDR3 totals 17 residues. Per germline, CDR1 SGHRS and CDR2 YFSETQ. Here the CDR3 DNA reads TGCGCCAGCAGCTTCCCTAGCGGGGGGAGCTCCTACAATGAGCAGTTCTTC. Translated: CASSFPSGGSSYNEQFF.

V usage is TRBV5-1 and J usage is TRBJ2-2; D is uncertain. Germline-derived CDR1 and CDR2 are SGHRS and YFSETQ. The CDR3 runs 16 residues. V was pared by 2 bases and J by 7 bases, with 18 bases between. CDR3 nucleotide sequence: TGCGCCAGCAGCTTTGTCCAAAACCTGGTTGGCGGGGAGCTGTTTTTT. Amino acid sequence: CASSFVQNLVGGELFF.

The chain links TRBV12-3 or TRBV12-4 to TRBJ1-4; 7 bases match TRBD1. V was clipped by 3 bases and J by 5 bases; unmatched bases: 9. This CDR3 comprises 16 residues. CDR3 in amino acids: CASSFPGQIHNEKLFF. CDR3 bases: TGTGCCAGCAGTTTCCCGGGACAGATACACAATGAAAAACTGTTTTTT.

V gene TRBV2 combines with J gene TRBJ1-2; no clear D. CDR1 is SNHLY, CDR2 FYNNEI, per germline. The V and J ends lost 7 bases and 7 bases respectively, with 7 bases between them. CDR3 length: 10 residues. The CDR3: CASILVGYTF. The CDR3 nucleotides are TGTGCCAGCATCCTAGTTGGCTACACCTTC.

The chain couples TRBV29-1 to TRBJ2-7; 8 nucleotides agree with TRBD1. The CDR3 is made up of 12 amino acids. Losses at the gene ends were 3 bases for V and 5 bases for J; bases not matched to a gene: 3. The V gene's germline CDR1 is SQVTM and CDR2 ANQGSEA. CDR3 amino acids: CSVDRGRNEQYF. The CDR3 DNA reads as TGCAGCGTTGACAGGGGGCGAAACGAGCAGTACTTC.

The genes are TRBV18 and TRBJ2-1, with 7 bases aligning to TRBD2. The CDR3 is 16 residues long. Germline V gives CDR1 KGHSH, CDR2 LQKENI. The ends lost 2 bases at V and 10 bases at J; junction bases unmatched: 14. The CDR3 sequence: CASSPTALLAGEEQFF. Written as DNA, the CDR3 is TGTGCCAGCTCACCAACCGCACTTTTGGCGGGAGAGGAGCAGTTCTTC. The entire variable domain, with the rest obtained from reference TRBV18 and TRBJ2-1, is as follows: NAGVMQNPRHLVRRRGQEARLRCSPMKGHSHVYWYRQLPEEGLKFMVYLQKENIIDESGMPKERFSAEFPKEGPSILRIQQVVRGDSAAYFCASSPTALLAGEEQFFGPGTRLTVL.

This clonotype was counted a few times. This sequence joins TRBV2 and TRBJ2-1, with TRBD2 matching over 8 bases. Germline V gene lookup returns CDR1 SNHLY and CDR2 FYNNEI. With V trimmed by 9 bases and J by 0 bases, 1 base remained unmatched. The CDR3 runs 13 residues. As DNA, the CDR3 is TGTGCCAGTAGCGGGGACTCCTACAATGAGCAGTTCTTC. It is translated as CASSGDSYNEQFF.

This rearrangement joins TRBV18 to TRBJ1-5; D not resolved. Trimming took 2 bases from V and 6 from J, leaving 14 bases between them. The germline gives CDR1 KGHSH, CDR2 LQKENI. CDR3 length: 15 residues. Here the CDR3 reads CASSPSGVRGQPQHF. In DNA, the CDR3 is TGTGCCAGCTCACCATCCGGGGTCCGCGGTCAGCCCCAGCATTTT.

The V gene is TRBV29-1, the J gene TRBJ2-5; D gene uncertain. Trimming stripped 2 bases from V and 4 bases from J, with 5 bases between. The CDR3 length is 11 residues. CDR1 is SQVTM, CDR2 ANQGSEA, per germline. CDR3 loop: CSVERRETQYF. As DNA, the CDR3 is TGCAGCGTTGAAAGAAGAGAGACCCAGTACTTC.

The chain carries TRBV7-2 and TRBJ2-1; the match to TRBD2 covers 12 bases. Germline CDR1 is SGHTA and CDR2 is FQGNSA. Unmatched junction bases numbered 5, after V lost 4 bases and J lost 7 bases. The CDR3 is 15 amino acids. The CDR3 coding sequence is TGTGCCAGCAGCTCTTCCGGACTAGCGGGAAATGAGCAGTTCTTC. Protein product: CASSSSGLAGNEQFF.

The V call is TRBV27, the J call TRBJ1-5; TRBD1 is a possible D gene (6 bases). The CDR3 covers 16 residues. The germline V gene has CDR1 MNHEY and CDR2 SMNVEV (reference sequence). V lost 2 bases and J lost 0, with 11 bases in between. The CDR3 region is CASSLRNRDSNQPQHF. CDR3 bases: TGTGCCAGCAGTTTAAGGAACAGGGATAGCAATCAGCCCCAGCATTTT.